The 20 T cell receptor beta chains given below trace back to one sample, sequenced in a study of blood T cell repertoires in COVID-19. Only in-frame clones appear in the TCRdb table, and some are missing; sequencing was by immunoSEQ multiplex PCR. The table lists under 150,000 clones, about four fifths of them singletons. The specimen was peripheral blood. All receptors come from a human donor in a cohort sampled during active COVID-19.

The chain carries TRBV12-5 and TRBJ1-5; TRBD1 matches at 7 bases. The trim removed 2 bases at V and 4 bases at J, leaving 5 bases unmatched. Germline CDR1 and CDR2: LGHNT and FRNRAP. The length of the CDR3 is 15 residues. The CDR3, as DNA: TGTGCTAGTGGTTTGTGGGACAGCGAAAATCAGCCCCAGCATTTT. Amino acids: CASGLWDSENQPQHF. Filled out from reference TRBV12-5 and TRBJ1-5, the complete variable domain reads DARVTQTPRHKVTEMGQEVTMRCQPILGHNTVFWYRQTMMQGLELLAYFRNRAPLDDSGMPKDRFSAEMPDATLATLKIQPSEPRDSAVYFCASGLWDSENQPQHFGDGTRLSIL.

This clone was found a few times. The chain joins TRBV7-9 to TRBJ1-6, with D perhaps matching TRBD1 (5 bases). Trimming pared 6 bases from V and 9 bases from J, leaving 18 bases between. Germline V gene lookup returns CDR1 SEHNR and CDR2 FQNEAQ (reference sequence). This CDR3 is 15 amino acids long. This CDR3 reads CASRSGGAETSPLHF. The CDR3 nucleotides read TGTGCCAGCAGATCGGGTGGGGCAGAAACTTCACCCCTCCACTTT.

This clone was recorded at least ten times. The chain joins TRBV7-2 to TRBJ2-1; a possible D gene is TRBD1 (6 bases). The CDR3 is 15 amino acids. Between the trimmed V and J ends, which lost 0 bases and 3 bases, there was a span of 9 bases. CDR1 is SGHTA, CDR2 FQGNSA, per germline. The CDR3, as DNA: TGTGCCAGCAGCTTAGCGGGGGCCCTCTACAATGAGCAGTTCTTC. Translation gives CASSLAGALYNEQFF.

The chain links TRBV4-3 to TRBJ1-4; D unresolved. V gave up 0 bases and J gave up 0 bases, with 11 bases separating them. CDR1 LGHNA and CDR2 YSLEER come from the germline V gene. The CDR3 consists of 17 residues. The CDR3 spells CASSQDPERATNEKLFF. As DNA, the CDR3 is TGCGCCAGCAGCCAAGATCCGGAGAGAGCAACTAATGAAAAACTGTTTTTT.

The gene calls are TRBV2 and TRBJ2-5; a weak D match, TRBD2 (5 bases). CDR3 size: 13 residues. With 3 bases removed from V and 0 bases from J, the gap between germline ends came to 5 bases. From germline, CDR1 is SNHLY and CDR2 FYNNEI. For the CDR3, the DNA is TGTGCCAGCAGTGAGGACTACCAAGAGACCCAGTACTTC. Amino acids: CASSEDYQETQYF.

CDR3 amino acids: CASSSLGRGLIGYTF. For the CDR3, the DNA is TGTGCCAGCAGTTCCCTGGGTAGGGGGCTCATCGGCTACACCTTC. The rearrangement joins TRBV6-2 or TRBV6-3 to TRBJ1-2, with 7 bases identical to TRBD1. Germline trimming cut 4 bases from V and 8 bases from J; bases unmatched to any gene: 13. This CDR3 region has 15 residues. Germline CDR1 MNHEY, CDR2 SVGEGT.

This chain uses TRBV24-1 with TRBJ2-7, with 9 bases lining up with TRBD2. Germline values: CDR1 KGHDR, CDR2 SFDVKD. The CDR3 runs to 16 residues. V trimming: 4 bases; J trimming: 6 bases; junction bases outside the gene matches: 12. The CDR3 region has the DNA TGTGCCACCAGTGACCCAAAGGGCGGGGGGGATGGCGAGCAGTACTTC. Amino acid sequence: CATSDPKGGGDGEQYF.

This rearrangement joins TRBV6-6 to TRBJ2-3; tentative D call: TRBD1 (6 bases). Germline V CDR1 and CDR2: MNHNY, SVGAGI (reference sequence). V was shortened by 8 bases and J by 2 bases, with 20 bases between the two germline ends. The CDR3 sequence is 16 residues long. The CDR3 DNA is TGTGCCAGCCGCCCCGGGACATCCGTGACCACAGATACGCAGTATTTT. Translated, it gives CASRPGTSVTTDTQYF.

This chain links TRBV19 with TRBJ2-1; TRBD2 agrees at 7 bases. CDR3 length equals 16 residues. V was pared by 4 bases and J by 9 bases, with 15 bases of the junction left unmatched. CDR1 and CDR2 (germline): LNHDA, SQIVND (reference sequence). The CDR3 here is CASSTWGGLSNSEQFF. DNA for the CDR3: TGTGCCAGTAGTACTTGGGGGGGACTATCTAACAGTGAGCAGTTCTTC.

The chain recombines TRBV29-1 with TRBJ2-1; 8 bases match TRBD2. The V segment lost 5 bases and the J segment 3 bases; nucleotides outside the gene matches: 6. The CDR3 runs to 14 residues. From germline, CDR1 is SQVTM and CDR2 ANQGSEA. The CDR3: CSVQRGGHYNEQFF. The CDR3 coding sequence is TGCAGCGTTCAACGGGGGGGACACTACAATGAGCAGTTCTTC.

In this sample, this clone turned up many times. This chain joins TRBV7-2 and TRBJ1-2, with D possibly TRBD1 on 5 matching bases. The V gene's germline CDR1 is SGHTA and CDR2 FQGNSA. The CDR3 runs 15 residues. Trimming removed 5 bases at V and 5 bases at J, with 18 bases between. The CDR3 spells CASSLEAFKGYGYTF. CDR3 sequence (DNA): TGTGCCAGCAGCCTTGAGGCATTCAAGGGGTATGGCTACACCTTC.

The V call is TRBV9, the J call TRBJ2-1; the match to TRBD2 covers 9 bases. Germline V gene lookup returns CDR1 SGDLS and CDR2 YYNGEE. V lost 5 bases to trimming and J lost 0 bases; unmatched junction nucleotides: 6. This CDR3 spans 16 amino acids. CDR3 nucleotides: TGTGCCAGCAGGAGACTAGCGGTCAACTCCTACAATGAGCAGTTCTTC. Protein sequence: CASRRLAVNSYNEQFF.

The genes are TRBV7-2 and TRBJ2-3; 13 bases line up with TRBD2. The CDR3 is 16 amino acids. Losses at the gene ends were 5 bases for V and 6 bases for J; bases not matched to a gene: 8. Germline V CDR1 and CDR2: SGHTA, FQGNSA. The DNA of the CDR3 is TGTGCCAGCAGCAGGACTAGCGGGGGACAGGGGGATACGCAGTATTTT. Translated: CASSRTSGGQGDTQYF.

This chain links TRBV7-2 with TRBJ2-1; 9 bases fit TRBD2. After removal of 2 bases from V and 0 bases from J, the junction contained 5 bases not matched to a gene. Germline CDR1 reads SGHTA; CDR2 reads FQGNSA. The CDR3 extends over 17 amino acids. The CDR3 DNA reads as TGTGCCAGCAGCTTACCAGCGGGGGGAAGCTCCTACAATGAGCAGTTCTTC. Amino acids: CASSLPAGGSSYNEQFF.

The chain has TRBV28 and TRBJ1-5; D may be TRBD1 (6 bases). Between the trimmed V and J ends, which lost 6 bases and 6 bases, there was a span of 18 bases. The germline CDR1 and CDR2 sequences are MDHEN and SYDVKM. The CDR3 is 15 residues long. The CDR3 sequence is CASSDSMGTSQPQHF. DNA of the CDR3: TGTGCCAGCAGCGACTCGATGGGGACAAGTCAGCCCCAGCATTTT.

The V call is TRBV30, the J call TRBJ1-5, with 10 nucleotides matching TRBD1. The CDR3 consists of 13 residues. In germline, CDR1 is GTSNPN, CDR2 SVGIG (reference sequence). V was pared by 5 bases and J by 5 bases, with 3 bases of the junction left unmatched. In DNA, the CDR3 is TGTGCCTGGGAGACAGGGGGCGATCAGCCCCAGCATTTT. Translation: CAWETGGDQPQHF.

The gene calls are TRBV14 and TRBJ1-2; D is unclear. V shed 1 base and J shed 11 bases, with 14 bases lying between them. CDR3 length equals 13 residues. Germline V gives CDR1 SGHDN, CDR2 FVKESK. CDR3 DNA sequence: TGTGCCAGCAGCCAAGTGGGCCTTGGAGGTTACACCTTC. This encodes CASSQVGLGGYTF.

The chain is built from TRBV2 and TRBJ2-1, with 8 bases identical to TRBD1. V lost 1 base and J lost 0; bases outside the gene matches: 14. The CDR3 is 20 amino acids. The germline V gene has CDR1 SNHLY and CDR2 FYNNEI. The CDR3 DNA reads as TGTGCCAGCAGTGAAGAAAGCATTTTAGGACAGGGAATCTCCTACAATGAGCAGTTCTTC. Its translation: CASSEESILGQGISYNEQFF.

The rearrangement joins TRBV2 to TRBJ1-1; D gene unclear. This CDR3 contains 13 residues. V lost 4 bases and J 4 bases, leaving 10 bases between the germline ends. CDR1 and CDR2 from the germline V gene are SNHLY and FYNNEI. CDR3 sequence (DNA): TGTGCCAGCAGTGGATTGTGGAGCACTGAAGCTTTCTTT. Amino acids: CASSGLWSTEAFF.

The chain employs TRBV6-5 and TRBJ2-7, with 7 bases that match TRBD2. V lost 0 bases and J lost 3; bases outside the gene matches: 2. This CDR3 contains 14 residues. Germline CDR1 is MNHEY and CDR2 is SVGAGI. CDR3 sequence: CASSYSREGYEQYF. CDR3 DNA: TGTGCCAGCAGTTACTCGAGGGAGGGCTACGAGCAGTACTTC.